The rows below give T cell receptor beta chains drawn from one sample of a study of cytomegalovirus exposure and HLA in healthy donors. Method: immunoSEQ multiplex PCR; TCRdb's copy keeps in-frame clones and lacks some. The sample holds approximately 130,000 clones, approximately 82% seen once. What was sequenced was PBMCs. These receptors were collected from a man aged 40-50 years in good health and CMV-seronegative. CDR3s include the opening cysteine and the closing phenylalanine or tryptophan. D genes are given only for firm matches. Rows may omit the clone size; those that give it use once, few, many or a size class.

clone_size d_call j_call v_call cdr3_nt cdr3_aa
NA TRBD1 TRBJ2-7 TRBV5-1 TGCGCCAGCAGCAGTCAACAGGGGGCAGACTACGAGCAGTACTTC CASSSQQGADYEQYF
few NA TRBJ2-7 TRBV27 TGTGCCAGCAGTCAGGGCAACTACGAGCAGTACTTC CASSQGNYEQYF
few TRBD1 TRBJ2-2 TRBV4-3 TGCGCCAGCAGCCGGGGACAGGCCGCGAACACCGGGGAGCTGTTTTTT CASSRGQAANTGELFF
once NA TRBJ2-1 TRBV25-1 TGTGCCAGCAGTGAATCATGGCTCGCCGGGGGCTCCTACAATGAGCAGTTCTTC CASSESWLAGGSYNEQFF
NA NA TRBJ1-4 TRBV5-1 TGCGCCAGCAGCACCACAGGGTTCGCTACGGCTAATGAAAAACTGTTTTTT CASSTTGFATANEKLFF
NA NA TRBJ1-5 TRBV30 TGTGCCTGGATTTGGGGGCAGGGTTTAAATCAGCCCCAGCATTTT CAWIWGQGLNQPQHF
NA TRBD1 TRBJ2-3 TRBV10-3 TGTGCCACCGCAGGGGGATTGGGCACAGATACGCAGTATTTT CATAGGLGTDTQYF
NA NA TRBJ1-5 TRBV6-5 TGTGCCAGCAGTTACTCGAGGGATCAGCCCCAGCATTTT CASSYSRDQPQHF
NA NA TRBJ1-2 TRBV9 TGTGCCAGCAGCGTAGAAGAGGGCCTGGACTATGGCCACACCTTC CASSVEEGLDYGHTF
NA TRBD1 TRBJ2-1 TRBV7-9 TGTGCCAGCAGCTCCGGACAGGGAAACTCCTACAATGAGCAGTTCTTC CASSSGQGNSYNEQFF
NA TRBD1 TRBJ1-1 TRBV30 TGTGCCTGGAACCAGGAGGGGGCTGGGACTGAAGCTTTCTTT CAWNQEGAGTEAFF
NA NA TRBJ2-7 TRBV2 TGTGCCAGCAGTGACACGATCGGACAGTACGAGCAGTACTTC CASSDTIGQYEQYF
once NA TRBJ2-7 TRBV27 TGTGCCAGCAGTTTGCGCCGGGAGACCGGCGAGCAGTACTTC CASSLRRETGEQYF
NA TRBD1 TRBJ2-2 TRBV19 TGTGTCAGTAGTAACCCGACAGGGATAAACACCGGGGAGCTGTTTTTT CVSSNPTGINTGELFF
once NA TRBJ1-3 TRBV7-2 TGTGCCAGCAGCTTAGTGGGGGCGCCCGGAAACACCATATATTTT CASSLVGAPGNTIYF
NA NA TRBJ2-1 TRBV11-3 TGTGCCAGCAGCTTAGCGCAGAATGAGCAGTTCTTC CASSLAQNEQFF
NA NA TRBJ1-1 TRBV6-5 TGTGCCAGCACCCAGGGCACTGAAGCTTTCTTT CASTQGTEAFF
few NA TRBJ2-1 TRBV19 TGTGCCAGTAAATTTGTAGGCGGTGAGCAGTTCTTC CASKFVGGEQFF